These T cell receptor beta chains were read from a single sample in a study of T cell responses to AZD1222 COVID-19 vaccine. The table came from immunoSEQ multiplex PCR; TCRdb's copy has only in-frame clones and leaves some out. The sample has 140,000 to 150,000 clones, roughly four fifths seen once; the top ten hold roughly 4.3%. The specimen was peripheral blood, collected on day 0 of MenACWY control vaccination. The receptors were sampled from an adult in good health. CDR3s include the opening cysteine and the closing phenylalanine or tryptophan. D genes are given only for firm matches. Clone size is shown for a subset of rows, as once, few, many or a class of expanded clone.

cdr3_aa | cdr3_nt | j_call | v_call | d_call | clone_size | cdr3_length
CASSQAFHGASGLYNEQFF | TGTGCCAGCAGCCAAGCTTTCCACGGGGCTAGCGGTTTGTACAATGAGCAGTTCTTC | TRBJ2-1 | TRBV3-1/TRBV3-2 | TRBD2 | - | 19
CASSYGQNYEQYF | TGTGCCAGCAGTTACGGACAGAACTACGAGCAGTACTTC | TRBJ2-7 | TRBV6-5 | - | - | 13
CASSLTQSRGQAFF | TGTGCCAGCAGCCTGACCCAATCCAGGGGGCAGGCTTTCTTT | TRBJ1-1 | TRBV7-6 | TRBD1 | once | 14
CASSVDLNTGELFF | TGTGCCAGCAGCGTAGATCTCAACACCGGGGAGCTGTTTTTT | TRBJ2-2 | TRBV9 | - | - | 14
CATRGGLEETQYF | TGTGCCACCCGCGGGGGGTTGGAGGAGACCCAGTACTTC | TRBJ2-5 | TRBV24-1 | TRBD2 | once | 13
CASSLDRGAAYEQYF | TGTGCCAGCAGCTTGGACAGGGGGGCCGCCTACGAGCAGTACTTC | TRBJ2-7 | TRBV5-4 | TRBD1 | - | 15
CASRRQGENEQFF | TGTGCCAGTAGGCGCCAGGGGGAGAATGAGCAGTTCTTC | TRBJ2-1 | TRBV19 | TRBD1 | once | 13
CASSQDGLAGTNEQFF | TGTGCCAGCAGCCAAGATGGCCTAGCGGGTACCAATGAGCAGTTCTTC | TRBJ2-1 | TRBV3-1/TRBV3-2 | TRBD2 | - | 16
CASSGANVLTF | TGTGCCAGCTCTGGGGCCAACGTCCTGACTTTC | TRBJ2-6 | TRBV18 | - | - | 11
CASSRERGNTEAFF | TGTGCCAGCTCCCGGGAGAGGGGAAACACTGAAGCTTTCTTT | TRBJ1-1 | TRBV18 | - | - | 14
CASSASRLAGIETQYF | TGTGCCAGCAGTGCGTCCAGACTAGCGGGGATAGAGACCCAGTACTTC | TRBJ2-5 | TRBV6-1 | TRBD2 | once | 16
CASRRGPRRSYNEQFF | TGTGCCAGCAGACGAGGGCCGCGGCGCTCCTACAATGAGCAGTTCTTC | TRBJ2-1 | TRBV2 | - | once | 16
CASSLGGITDTQYF | TGTGCCAGCAGCTTGGGCGGGATCACAGATACGCAGTATTTT | TRBJ2-3 | TRBV5-6 | - | - | 14
CASSQDGYEQYF | TGTGCCAGCAGCCAGGACGGCTACGAGCAGTACTTC | TRBJ2-7 | TRBV6-2/TRBV6-3 | - | - | 12
CSASTPVRGVMEGYTF | TGCAGTGCTAGTACCCCGGTGAGAGGGGTTATGGAGGGCTACACCTTC | TRBJ1-2 | TRBV20-1 | - | once | 16
CASSRHNPTGENQPQHF | TGTGCCAGCAGTCGTCATAACCCGACAGGGGAGAATCAGCCCCAGCATTTT | TRBJ1-5 | TRBV6-6 | TRBD1 | - | 17
CATRPGPTLYNEQFF | TGTGCCACTCGACCCGGACCTACCCTATACAATGAGCAGTTCTTC | TRBJ2-1 | TRBV27 | - | - | 15
CATSRGDYGYTF | TGTGCCACCAGCAGGGGGGACTATGGCTACACCTTC | TRBJ1-2 | TRBV15 | - | - | 12
CASRLTGPGGYTF | TGCGCCAGCAGACTTACAGGGCCAGGAGGCTACACCTTC | TRBJ1-2 | TRBV10-2 | - | - | 13